This paragraph reports one TCR beta chain. The antigen this receptor binds is unknown. Qualities for individual bases were not recorded, and no much larger clone is one base off. Its CDR3 holds 16 amino acids, cysteine through phenylalanine. Of all the DNA, just the CDR3 is kept, 48 bases in frame from base 1. The V end loses 1 base and the J end loses 0 bases, and a stretch of 10 bases separates them. From the germline V gene, CDR1 is KGHSH and CDR2 is LQKENI. This sample was included in a study of PD-1 blockade in classical Hodgkin lymphoma (dated by TCRdb to 2018 to 2021). For the study in its entirety: Nivolumab dosing was 3 mg/kg intravenously every 2 weeks, continuing until either disease progression or unacceptable toxicity. To define a peripheral blood immune signature of response to PD-1 blockade in classical Hodgkin lymphoma, the study combined TCR beta sequencing with CyTOF.

Genomic DNA was extracted with the Qiagen DNeasy kit from unsorted PBMCs and from negatively selected CD4+ and CD8+ fractions. TCR beta CDR3 regions were amplified by immunoSEQ multiplex PCR using primers annealing to V and J segments. A synthetic immune receptor repertoire was used to minimize amplification bias, and any residual bias was removed computationally once sequencing was done. The authors processed their data as follows. Repertoire diversity was quantified as the Shannon entropy index using custom Python scripts. Unsorted, CD4+ and CD8+ repertoires were analyzed separately, except for combined analyses in which CD4+ and CD8+ sequences were merged in silico. A clone counted as expanded when the clone's frequency after treatment rose at least 2-fold relative to C1D1, and clones undetected at baseline were given a pseudocount of 0.5. Singleton clones were defined as clones with 0 or 1 copy at C1D1, and non-singleton clones were defined as clones with 2 or more copies. Clones expanded in unsorted samples were annotated as CD4+, CD8+ or unknown by matching protein sequences in sorted samples from the same patient. Diversity changes from C1D1 to C4D1 were tested in paired samples using Wilcoxon tests. This immuneACCESS table, as held by TCRdb, lists in-frame sequences with V and J called but not all clones. Of the missing ones, under half trace to an unresolved V gene in checked studies; the others have no known cause. The V and J calls and the clone size are those of that table, but D and trimming were determined from the DNA. The sample table shows fewer than 15,000 clones, and roughly 90% are seen once. 0.5% to 0.65% of the sample is taken by the ten largest.

Paper-wide results and their limitations: Diversity was lower in patients who began nivolumab less than 1 year after ASCT, so these patients were left out of later analyses to avoid confounding by immune reconstitution. The study was limited to a single clinical trial cohort, and causes of repertoire differences, possibly disease activity or prior therapy, remained undefined. Baseline TCR diversity was reported as lower in newly diagnosed patients than in healthy donors, and lower still in relapsed/refractory patients. Trial patients achieving complete response had baseline diversity similar to newly diagnosed patients, whereas partial responders and progressors had significantly lower diversity. A significant rise by C4D1 was seen in CD4+ but not CD8+ TCR diversity (p=0.0027 vs p=0.16), with the rise being most apparent in complete responders (p=0.02).

Per the publication, the time point label means: cycle 1 day 1 (C1D1), immediately before nivolumab initiation. Every trial patient had relapsed after autologous stem cell transplantation, and cohorts A, B and C differed in prior brentuximab vedotin exposure. Using a Miltenyi CD4+ T cell isolation kit, CD4+ T cells were purified from thawed PBMCs through magnetic negative selection. The trial cohort included fewer than 65 patients with relapsed/refractory classical Hodgkin lymphoma, and each patient had a best overall response of complete response, partial response or progressive disease. In the multi-cohort phase II CheckMate 205 trial, trial patients received single-agent nivolumab. An independent review committee assessed best overall response using the 2007 International Working Group response criteria. Trial PBMCs were collected immediately before nivolumab initiation (C1D1) and during therapy at cycle 2 day 1 and cycle 4 day 1. Peripheral blood was collected in 8 mL Vacutainer Cell Preparation Tubes, from which PBMCs were isolated by centrifugation and then cryopreserved. Purified CD4+ and CD8+ fractions were generated only in cases for which an additional PBMC sample was available. Magnetically labelled cells were removed on LS columns in a quadroMACS separator, and the flow-through was collected as the purified fraction.

This clonotype was obtained from a human donor with classical Hodgkin lymphoma. The chain is assembled from TRBV18 and TRBJ2-4; the D gene is not confidently resolved. The material sequenced was CD4+ T cells from blood, taken at baseline. The base sequence is TGTGCCAGCTCACCACTGTCGATGATAGCCAAAAACATTCAGTACTTC. Its translation is CASSPLSMIAKNIQYF.